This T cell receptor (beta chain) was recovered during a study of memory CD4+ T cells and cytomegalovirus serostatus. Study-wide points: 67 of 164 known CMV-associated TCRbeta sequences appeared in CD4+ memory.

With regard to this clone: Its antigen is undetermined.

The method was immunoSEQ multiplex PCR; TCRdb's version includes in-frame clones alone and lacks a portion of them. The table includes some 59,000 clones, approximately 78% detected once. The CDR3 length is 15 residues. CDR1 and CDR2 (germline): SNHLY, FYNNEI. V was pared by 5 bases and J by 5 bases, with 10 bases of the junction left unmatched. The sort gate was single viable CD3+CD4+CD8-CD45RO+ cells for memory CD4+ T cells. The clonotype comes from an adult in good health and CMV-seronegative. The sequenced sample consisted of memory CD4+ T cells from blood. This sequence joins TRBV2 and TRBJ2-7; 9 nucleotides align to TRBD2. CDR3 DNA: TGTGCCAGCAGTAAGGTCGGCGGGAGGGCCCACGAGCAGTACTTC. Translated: CASSKVGGRAHEQYF.